The 22 T cell receptor beta chains presented below share a single source sample, sequenced in a study of T-cell reconstitution after alpha-beta-depleted transplantation in children. A TCRbeta library incorporating unique molecular identifiers was prepared. A single record per CDR3 protein comes from TCRdb applying MiXCR to the PCR reads. The table includes some 500,000 distinct CDR3 sequences, around a third detected once. The sequences come from PBMCs from the stem cell graft donor, collected from the stem cell graft. The receptors stem from a human donor who donated a stem cell graft to a child with aplastic anemia.

About this clonotype: One end of the junction does not line up with germline, which may come from a read error. The rearrangement uses TRBV29-1 and TRBJ2-6, with D perhaps TRBD1 (5 bases). Germline CDR1 and CDR2: SQVTM and ANQGSEA. The CDR3 is made up of 12 amino acids. The CDR3 DNA reads TGCAGCGTTAGCTCTGGGGCCAACGGCCTGACTTTC. Translation: CSVSSGANGLTF.

The chain recombines TRBV30 with TRBJ1-5, with D tentatively TRBD1 (5 bases). CDR1 and CDR2 from the germline V gene are GTSNPN and SVGIG (reference sequence). This CDR3 is built from 17 residues. The V end was cut by 5 bases, the J end by 4 bases, with 24 bases between. The CDR3 DNA is TGTGCCTGGGGTAAGGGACGTACCGCCGGGGGGAATCAGCCCCAGCATTTT. Protein sequence: CAWGKGRTAGGNQPQHF.

This clonotype was counted a few times. The chain combines TRBV27 with TRBJ1-1, with 7 bases lining up with TRBD1. Looked up from germline, CDR1 is MNHEY and CDR2 is SMNVEV (reference sequence). There are 14 residues in the CDR3. V dropped 0 bases and J dropped 10; count of bases not matched to a gene: 8. CDR3 in amino acids: CASSLSPTGLGAFF. The CDR3 nucleotides are TGTGCCAGCAGTTTATCTCCGACAGGGTTGGGAGCTTTCTTT.

The chain employs TRBV11-2 and TRBJ2-3; the match to TRBD2 covers 10 bases. There are 14 residues in the CDR3. V lost 6 bases and J lost 3; bases outside the gene matches: 3. Germline V gives CDR1 SGHAT, CDR2 FQNNGV. The CDR3 DNA follows: TGTGCCAGCAGACCTAGCGGGAGAACAGATACGCAGTATTTT. Its protein is CASRPSGRTDTQYF.

The gene calls are TRBV3-1 and TRBJ2-7, with D perhaps TRBD1 or TRBD2 (5 bases each). Germline values: CDR1 LGHDT, CDR2 YNNKEL (reference sequence). Trimming pared 1 base from V and 6 bases from J, leaving 7 bases between. The CDR3 sequence is 12 residues long. The CDR3, as DNA: TGTGCCAGCAGCCAAGCGGGGCGCGAGCAGTACGTC. It is translated as CASSQAGREQYV.

The J gene is TRBJ2-5, the V gene TRBV19; 10 positions match TRBD1. The CDR3 consists of 15 residues. From germline, CDR1 is LNHDA and CDR2 SQIVND (reference sequence). V lost 5 bases and J lost 5; bases outside the gene matches: 8. This CDR3 reads CASSLGGTGDETQYF. The CDR3 DNA reads TGTGCCAGTAGTTTGGGCGGGACAGGGGACGAGACCCAGTACTTC.

This clonotype was seen only a few times. V is TRBV7-2 and J is TRBJ1-2, with TRBD1 matching 9 bases. CDR3 length equals 15 residues. V shed 5 bases and J 4 bases; nucleotides not matched to a gene: 8. Germline lookup yields CDR1 SGHTA and CDR2 FQGNSA. The DNA for the CDR3 is TGTGCCAGCAGCCCCACAGCGGGACAGGGCTATGGCTACACCTTC. Encoded protein: CASSPTAGQGYGYTF.

In DNA form, the CDR3 reads TGCAGCGTTGAATGGGCCAATAATGAAAAACTGTTTTTT. The encoded protein is CSVEWANNEKLFF. The V and J genes are TRBV29-1 and TRBJ1-4; D call uncertain. V was pared by 2 bases and J by 4 bases, with 8 bases between. Germline loops: CDR1 SQVTM, CDR2 ANQGSEA. This CDR3 contains 13 residues.

This clonotype was found many times. The CDR3 loop is CASSPQTSLGVSYNEQFF. The CDR3 region has the DNA TGTGCCAGCAGTCCCCAGACTAGCTTGGGGGTGTCCTACAATGAGCAGTTCTTC. This chain joins TRBV12-3 or TRBV12-4 and TRBJ2-1; 7 nucleotides align to TRBD2. The V and J ends lost 5 bases and 1 base, in that order; junction bases with no gene match: 14. The CDR3 extends over 18 amino acids.

This clonotype has only a few counts. The rearrangement links TRBV10-2 to TRBJ2-7; possible D gene TRBD1, 5 bases. The germline gives CDR1 WSHSY, CDR2 SAAADI. The CDR3 has 14 residues. Between the trimmed V and J ends, which lost 0 bases and 4 bases, there was a span of 10 bases. The CDR3 nucleotides are TGCGCCAGCAGTGAGTCTGGCAGGGCGTACGAGCAGTACGTC. This sequence encodes CASSESGRAYEQYV.

The chain uses TRBV19 and TRBJ2-2; D perhaps matches TRBD1 (6 bases). This CDR3 region has 14 residues. Looked up from germline, CDR1 is LNHDA and CDR2 is SQIVND (reference sequence). V was shortened by 3 bases and J by 5 bases, with 10 bases between the two germline ends. The CDR3 DNA sequence: TGTGCCAGTAGTATGGGACACCTTACCGGGGAGCTGTTTTTT. This sequence encodes CASSMGHLTGELFF.

This clonotype was counted between two and nine times. This sequence joins TRBV7-8 and TRBJ2-3; no firm D call. The CDR3 is 15 residues long. Looked up from germline, CDR1 is SGHVS and CDR2 is FQNEAQ. The V gene lost 3 bases and the J gene lost 3 bases, with 13 bases spanning the gap. CDR3 DNA: TGTGCCAGCAGCTTGAATCCGACCCCGACAGATACGCAGTATTTT. This encodes CASSLNPTPTDTQYF.

There are a few counts of this clonotype. The chain is built from TRBV20-1 and TRBJ1-1; D perhaps matches TRBD1 (5 bases). V was clipped by 0 bases and J by 0 bases, with 17 bases between them. The CDR3 has 17 amino acids. The germline CDR1 and CDR2 sequences are DFQATT and SNEGSKA (reference sequence). In nucleotides, the CDR3 is TGCAGTGCTAGAGATTTTGACAGTAAATTCATGAACACTGAAGCTTTCTTT. Translating it yields CSARDFDSKFMNTEAFF.

The chain links TRBV12-2 to TRBJ1-5. TRBV12-2 is flagged as a pseudogene. The CDR3 length is 11 residues. The CDR3 region has the DNA TGTGCAAGTCGCTCCGGTCAGCCCCAGCATTTT. It specifies CASRSGQPQHF.

This clonotype has ten or more counts. The chain uses TRBV24-1 and TRBJ2-1, with D perhaps TRBD2 (5 bases). The CDR3 has 15 amino acids. Germline CDR1 KGHDR, CDR2 SFDVKD. The ends were cut back, 5 bases at V and 7 bases at J, with 17 bases in the middle. CDR3 sequence reads: CATSGPGNEVNEQFF. The DNA for the CDR3 is TGTGCCACCAGTGGTCCCGGGAACGAGGTGAATGAGCAGTTCTTC.

DNA of the CDR3: TGTGCCAGCAGGCAGACAGGGATCCAAACTGAAGCTTTCTTT. Translation gives CASRQTGIQTEAFF. The rearrangement links TRBV6-2 or TRBV6-3 to TRBJ1-1, with TRBD1 identical over 7 bases. The V gene end was trimmed by 6 bases and the J gene end by 5 bases; junction bases not matched to a gene: 9. Germline loops: CDR1 MNHEY, CDR2 SVGEGT. The CDR3 is 14 amino acids.

This rearrangement joins TRBV12-3 or TRBV12-4 to TRBJ1-4; D possibly corresponds to TRBD1 (5 bases). The length of the CDR3 is 15 residues. Trimming left V 5 bases short and J 3 bases short, with 13 bases between. CDR3 DNA: TGTGCCAGCAGTCCAGGGCGCGGTCCTAATGAAAAACTGTTTTTT. This sequence encodes CASSPGRGPNEKLFF.

The chain has TRBV20-1 and TRBJ1-1; possible D gene TRBD1, 6 bases. Germline-derived CDR1 and CDR2 are DFQATT and SNEGSKA (reference sequence). V dropped 0 bases and J dropped 8 bases, with 22 bases sitting between them. This CDR3 has 16 residues. The CDR3 sequence is CSARDSGQRLGLEAFF. The CDR3, as DNA: TGCAGTGCTAGAGATTCGGGACAACGGCTGGGTTTGGAAGCTTTCTTT.

The chain is built from TRBV29-1 and TRBJ2-2, with D unresolved. V was pared by 4 bases and J by 0 bases, with 12 bases between. Germline V gene lookup returns CDR1 SQVTM and CDR2 ANQGSEA. This CDR3 is built from 15 residues. The CDR3 is CSVGGNSANTGELFF. The CDR3, as DNA: TGCAGCGTTGGTGGCAACTCCGCGAACACCGGGGAGCTGTTTTTT.

The CDR3 nucleotides are TGCAGTGCTAGAACCAGGGGGGACCAGCCCCAGCATTTT. Translating it yields CSARTRGDQPQHF. The chain is built from TRBV20-1 and TRBJ1-5, with 7 bases that match TRBD1. The CDR3 extends over 13 amino acids. CDR1 and CDR2 from the germline V gene are DFQATT and SNEGSKA (reference sequence). Trimming took 2 bases from V and 7 from J; bases not matched to a gene: 5.

The sample holds one count of this clonotype. V usage is TRBV25-1 and J usage is TRBJ2-2; 11 bases are a match to TRBD1. V lost 6 bases and J lost 6; bases outside the gene matches: 6. From germline, CDR1 is MGHDK and CDR2 SYGVNS. This CDR3 has 15 amino acids. The DNA for the CDR3 is TGTGCCAGCAGGCCGCCGGGACAGGGGGCCGGGGAGCTGTTTTTT. Translating it yields CASRPPGQGAGELFF.

The chain is built from TRBV12-3 or TRBV12-4 and TRBJ1-2; D is undetermined. This CDR3 is built from 16 residues. The germline V and J ends were trimmed by 1 base and 6 bases, with 18 bases remaining between them. The CDR3 nucleotides are TGTGCCAGCAGTTTAGTCCAGGTCTCAAGTCGCGATGGCTACACCTTC. Protein sequence: CASSLVQVSSRDGYTF.